This T cell receptor (beta chain) was found in a study of radiation and T cells in renal cell carcinoma. V shed 2 bases, J shed 4 bases, and the junction held 8 bases outside the gene matches. The CDR3 spans 16 residues. Germline CDR1 LGHNA, CDR2 YSLEER. Time point reported: blood 4 weeks post-SBRT, at nephrectomy. Regarding treatment: 15 Gy SBRT to primary tumor, nephrectomy 4 weeks later. Nephrectomy followed 15 Gy stereotactic body radiation by 4 weeks. Blood was sampled at baseline, 2 weeks and 4 weeks after SBRT. This clone was detected once. Its antigen is not known. Study observations and caveats: No pretreatment tumor biopsies were available for baseline clonotypes. From baseline, blood top tumor clonotypes peaked at 2 weeks post-radiation.

Profiled with immunoSEQ multiplex PCR; TCRdb holds only in-frame clones, not every one. This sample has around 170,000 clones, with 88% found just once. Sequencing used blood, obtained from a patient whose treatment included radiotherapy and nephrectomy. The V and J genes are TRBV4-3 and TRBJ2-3; the match to TRBD2 covers 8 bases. The sequence was collected from a woman aged 50 to 60 with renal cell carcinoma. The CDR3 reads CASSQTPGGHSDTQYF. CDR3 coding DNA: TGCGCCAGCAGCCAAACCCCGGGGGGGCACTCAGATACGCAGTATTTT.